This entry concerns a single T cell receptor (beta chain). The antigen it recognizes is unknown. No base quality information exists; no much larger clone differs at one position. The record originates from a study of blood T cell repertoires in COVID-19 (dated by TCRdb to 2018 to 2021). Broadly, across the study: The collaborator samples originated in the United States, Italy and Spain and spanned the acute and convalescent phases of COVID-19. The prospective study material was composed of cDNA or gDNA derived from T cells, B-cell-depleted T cells, or PBMCs. Deeply sampled blood TCRbeta repertoires from subjects exposed to, actively infected with, or recovered from COVID-19 were included in the dataset. The repertoires were released in a freely available public database meant as a resource for research on the immune response to SARS-CoV-2. Samples came from the ongoing ImmuneRACE study (first 160 participants) plus 1,254 subjects from 6 global collaborators. The sample metadata nearly always contained a de-identified subject ID, COVID-19 status, age in years and sex. Where available, HLA class I and class II types were obtained from metadata supplied by the sample provider rather than from assay-based typing.

What the research found in general, with its limitations: The amount of clinical and demographic metadata varied by source and participant and was provided uncurated.

TCRbeta CDR3 regions were amplified from genomic DNA using the immunoSEQ Assay, a bias-controlled multiplex PCR. Turning to the authors' computational methods: The number of nucleated cells in each sample was estimated by amplification of reference gene primers within the assay. To quantify the absolute abundance of each unique TCRbeta CDR3 rearrangement, sequence reads were collapsed and filtered. Productive Simpson clonality was computed per sample as the square root of Simpson's diversity index over productive rearrangements. Entries here come from immuneACCESS through TCRdb and include only in-frame sequences with V and J called. Some clones fail to appear in such tables; in the studies checked, an unresolved V gene covers under half of the shortfall, and the cause of the remainder is unknown. The V and J calls and clone size are taken from that table; D and trimming were inferred from the DNA. The sample records 300,000 or so clones, around nine tenths of which are singletons. The ten largest clones add up to about 1.1% of the sample.

Enrolling through a virtual design, the prospective study's participants ranged in age from roughly 18 to 89 years and lived across around 25 United States geographic areas. In the prospective study, cohorts were assigned on the basis of participant-reported clinical history obtained from a screening survey and a study questionnaire. ImmuneRACE Cohort 3 recovered participants were defined by two consecutive negative NP/OP PCR tests, healthcare professional clearance, or symptom resolution. Mobile phlebotomists in the prospective study collected whole blood, serum and a nasopharyngeal or oropharyngeal swab from every participant. Prospective study participants could optionally give additional blood draws and questionnaires over an approximately 2-month period. Prospective study blood samples were shipped either frozen or at room temperature before DNA extraction. The receptor comes from a young woman who had recovered from COVID-19. The sample was PBMCs or T cells enriched from blood (not recorded which).

The CDR3 reads as follows: CASSLGQIYGYTF. The base sequence is TGTGCCAGCAGCTTGGGACAGATCTATGGCTACACCTTC. The rearranged chain carries TRBV7-2 and TRBJ1-2; TRBD1 lines up with 7 middle nucleotides. Trimming leaves V shorter by 3 bases and J shorter by 4 bases, with the junction holding 2 bases beyond the gene matches. Taken from the germline V gene, the CDR1 and CDR2 loops are SGHTA and FQGNSA. The CDR3 runs 13 amino acids, cysteine and phenylalanine included. Only the CDR3 portion is preserved as DNA: 39 bases, with reading frame beginning at the first base.